These 13 T cell receptor beta chains came from one sample sequenced in a study of T cell responses to AZD1222 COVID-19 vaccine. Only in-frame clones appear in the TCRdb table, and some are missing; sequencing was by immunoSEQ multiplex PCR. The sample includes roughly 130,000 clones, approximately 88% of them seen just once. Sequences were derived from peripheral blood, sampled on day 0 of MenACWY control vaccination. Source of these receptors: an adult in good health.

The rearrangement links TRBV6-2 or TRBV6-3 to TRBJ1-3, with 10 bases lining up with TRBD1. The J segment lost 5 bases and the V segment lost 6 bases, leaving 10 bases of the junction unmatched. Germline CDR1 MNHEY, CDR2 SVGEGT. The CDR3 has 16 amino acids. The DNA for the CDR3 is TGTGCCAGCAGCACTCCGGACAGGGGGATAAGAAACACCATATATTTT. Translation gives CASSTPDRGIRNTIYF.

The chain links TRBV4-1 to TRBJ1-2; 7 nucleotides agree with TRBD1. The junction had 10 bases not matched to a gene; V was cut back by 3 bases and J by 6 bases. The germline gives CDR1 MGHRA, CDR2 YSYEKL. The CDR3 has 15 amino acids. The CDR3 DNA follows: TGCGCCAGCAGCCACCCAAGACAGGGTCCCGATGGCTACACCTTC. As protein: CASSHPRQGPDGYTF.

The J gene is TRBJ2-7, the V gene TRBV3-1 (or the pseudogene TRBV3-2), with D uncertain. Trimming left V 0 bases short and J 5 bases short, with 11 bases between. The CDR3 covers 14 residues. CDR1 LGHDT and CDR2 YNNKEL come from the germline V gene (reference sequence). CDR3: CASSQEPSPHEQYF. For the CDR3, the DNA is TGTGCCAGCAGCCAAGAACCCAGCCCCCACGAGCAGTACTTC.

V and J are TRBV7-9 and TRBJ1-4; D uncertain. CDR1 SEHNR and CDR2 FQNEAQ come from the germline V gene (reference sequence). The CDR3 is 13 residues long. Trimming took 5 bases from V and 7 from J, leaving 11 bases between them. DNA for the CDR3: TGTGCCAGCAGCGTGAGCTCAGGTGAAAAACTGTTTTTT. As protein: CASSVSSGEKLFF.

V usage is TRBV28 and J usage is TRBJ1-3, with D possibly matching TRBD1 (5 bases). The germline V gene encodes CDR1 MDHEN and CDR2 SYDVKM. The CDR3 is 16 amino acids. Trimming stripped 1 base from V and 2 bases from J, with 12 bases between. CDR3 coding DNA: TGTGCCAGCAGTTTATCGGGCAGGGTGACTGGAAACACCATATATTTT. Translation gives CASSLSGRVTGNTIYF.

The chain is built from TRBV5-1 and TRBJ2-1; D is unclear. The V end was cut by 1 base, the J end by 0 bases, with 11 bases between. The germline V gene encodes CDR1 SGHRS and CDR2 YFSETQ. The CDR3 extends over 16 amino acids. The DNA for the CDR3 is TGCGCCAGCAGCTTGCGCTTGGACGGCTCCTACAATGAGCAGTTCTTC. Residues: CASSLRLDGSYNEQFF.

The V and J genes are TRBV5-1 and TRBJ2-5; perhaps TRBD2 as D (6 bases). Trimming shortened V by 0 bases and J by 1 base, and 22 bases separated the two germline ends. The CDR3 length is 19 residues. CDR1 and CDR2 (germline): SGHRS, YFSETQ. CDR3 residues: CASSLEYGSGGAAQETQYF. The CDR3 DNA is TGCGCCAGCAGCTTGGAGTATGGTAGCGGTGGGGCGGCCCAAGAGACCCAGTACTTC.

This clone was detected only a few times. The chain couples TRBV9 to TRBJ1-1, with D maybe TRBD1 (5 bases). Germline V gene data show CDR1 as SGDLS and CDR2 as YYNGEE. The CDR3 length is 13 residues. V was trimmed by 7 bases and J by 7 bases, leaving 17 bases between them. CDR3 sequence reads: CASGRVLGDEAFF. The CDR3 bases are TGTGCCAGCGGTCGTGTTTTGGGGGATGAAGCTTTCTTT.

Details on this clone: The sample contains more than one DNA sequence encoding this CDR3. The rearrangement joins TRBV6-5 to TRBJ1-1, with a tentative D call TRBD1 (6 bases). Germline loops: CDR1 MNHEY, CDR2 SVGAGI. V was shortened by 8 bases and J by 4 bases, with 8 bases between the two germline ends. The CDR3 loop spans 11 amino acids. The CDR3 spells CASGRGTEAFF. DNA for the CDR3: TGTGCCAGCGGCAGGGGCACTGAAGCTTTCTTT.

The chain recombines TRBV27 with TRBJ1-5; 10 nucleotides agree with TRBD1. V lost 5 bases, J lost 7 bases, and 5 bases stayed unmatched. CDR3 length: 14 residues. CDR1 is MNHEY, CDR2 SMNVEV, per germline (reference sequence). CDR3 bases: TGTGCCAGCAGTCCGGGACAGGGGTTCCAGCCCCAGCATTTT. Translating gives CASSPGQGFQPQHF.

This clone was detected a few times. The rearrangement links TRBV5-1 to TRBJ2-7; no reliable D call. The CDR3 totals 12 residues. Germline CDR1 reads SGHRS; CDR2 reads YFSETQ. Trimming removed 3 bases at V and 2 bases at J, with 6 bases between. The CDR3 coding sequence is TGCGCCAGCAGCTCACTCCCCTACGAGCAGTACTTC. Translating it yields CASSSLPYEQYF.

This chain links TRBV19 with TRBJ2-7; TRBD1 matches 12 bases. This CDR3 has 13 amino acids. J was trimmed by 12 bases and V by 5 bases; bases with no gene match: 8. Germline CDR1 reads LNHDA; CDR2 reads SQIVND (reference sequence). CDR3: CASSVSGQGAWYF. DNA of the CDR3: TGTGCCAGTAGTGTTTCGGGACAGGGGGCATGGTACTTC.

This clone was recorded once. The chain recombines TRBV5-5 with TRBJ1-5; D might be TRBD1 (6 bases). The CDR3 is 13 amino acids. Trimming left V 4 bases short and J 7 bases short, with 12 bases between. Germline assignment: CDR1 SGHKS and CDR2 YYEKEE (reference sequence). The CDR3 DNA is TGTGCCAGCAGCACCGGACAGCTACAGCCCCAGCATTTT. Its translation is CASSTGQLQPQHF.